A selection of T cell receptor beta chains follows, all from one sample in a study of early T cells in non-severe SARS-CoV-2 infection. Each CDR3 protein gets one entry after TCRdb re-called the 5' RACE reads with MiXCR. The repertoire has tens of thousands of distinct CDR3 sequences, roughly 10% of them found once; the top ten carry 4.5% to 5.5%. The sample consisted of whole blood. The receptors come from an adult who was a healthcare worker with PCR-confirmed SARS-CoV-2 infection or an uninfected control (not recorded which). Both conserved end residues are part of each CDR3.

v_gene: TRBV5-1
j_gene: TRBJ2-1
CDR3aa: CASSSGTSGNEQFF

v_gene: TRBV18
j_gene: TRBJ1-1
CDR3aa: CASSPGTGSVRNTEAFF

v_gene: TRBV30
j_gene: TRBJ2-3
CDR3aa: CAWSVGDRATDTQYF

v_gene: TRBV4-3
j_gene: TRBJ2-1
CDR3aa: CASSQGLAVSSYNEQFF

v_gene: TRBV6-6
j_gene: TRBJ2-2
CDR3aa: CASSFERDTGELFF

v_gene: TRBV7-9
j_gene: TRBJ1-1
CDR3aa: CASSLTDGTEAFF

v_gene: TRBV29-1
j_gene: TRBJ2-2
CDR3aa: CSAQTGATGELFF

v_gene: TRBV6-5
j_gene: TRBJ2-2
CDR3aa: CASSRMIRRELFF

v_gene: TRBV18
j_gene: TRBJ2-7
CDR3aa: CASSQFPGGTHVSYEQYF

v_gene: TRBV6-6
j_gene: TRBJ2-3
CDR3aa: CASSYPDTPTSTDTQYF

v_gene: TRBV7-2
j_gene: TRBJ2-5
CDR3aa: CASSPFRETQYF

v_gene: TRBV24-1
j_gene: TRBJ2-5
CDR3aa: CATSEWTSAGETQYF

v_gene: TRBV5-4
j_gene: TRBJ1-1
CDR3aa: CASSPKTGALNTEAFF

v_gene: TRBV5-5
j_gene: TRBJ2-4
CDR3aa: CASSLEGTTVSDIQYF

v_gene: TRBV2
j_gene: TRBJ2-1
CDR3aa: CASSEYGIEQFF

v_gene: TRBV7-2
j_gene: TRBJ2-7
CDR3aa: CASSRTGSYEQYF

v_gene: TRBV24-1
j_gene: TRBJ2-1
CDR3aa: CATSDSGTSEGDEQFF

v_gene: TRBV19
j_gene: TRBJ1-4
CDR3aa: CASSVSATNEKLFF

v_gene: TRBV6-5
j_gene: TRBJ2-3
CDR3aa: CASSRPRLAGSTDTQYF

v_gene: TRBV5-5
j_gene: TRBJ2-1
CDR3aa: CASSPGQVSHEQFF

v_gene: TRBV6-1
j_gene: TRBJ2-2
CDR3aa: CASSESGGELFF

v_gene: TRBV5-1
j_gene: TRBJ2-1
CDR3aa: CASSLLGGPGNEQFF